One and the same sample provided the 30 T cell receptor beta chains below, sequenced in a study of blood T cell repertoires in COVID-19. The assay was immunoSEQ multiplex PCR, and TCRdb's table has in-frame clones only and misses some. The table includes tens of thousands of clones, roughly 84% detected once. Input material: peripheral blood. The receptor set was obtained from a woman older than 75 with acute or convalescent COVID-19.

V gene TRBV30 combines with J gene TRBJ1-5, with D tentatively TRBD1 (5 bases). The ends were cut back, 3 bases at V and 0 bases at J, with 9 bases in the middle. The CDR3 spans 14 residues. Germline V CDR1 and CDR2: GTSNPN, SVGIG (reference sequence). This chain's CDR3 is CAWRTENSNQPQHF. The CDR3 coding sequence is TGTGCCTGGAGGACAGAGAATAGCAATCAGCCCCAGCATTTT.

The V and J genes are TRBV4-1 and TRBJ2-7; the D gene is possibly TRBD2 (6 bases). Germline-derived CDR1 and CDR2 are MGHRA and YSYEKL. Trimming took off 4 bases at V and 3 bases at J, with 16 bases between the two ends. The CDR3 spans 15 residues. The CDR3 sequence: CASSRTGLEGYEQYF. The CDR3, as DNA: TGCGCCAGCAGCCGAACGGGACTGGAGGGCTACGAGCAGTACTTC.

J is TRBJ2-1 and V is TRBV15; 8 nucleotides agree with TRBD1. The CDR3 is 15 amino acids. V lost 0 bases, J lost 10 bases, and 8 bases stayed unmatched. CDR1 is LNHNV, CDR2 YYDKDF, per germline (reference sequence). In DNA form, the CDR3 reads TGTGCCACCAGCAGAGATCCTACAGGGGGGTTCGAGCAGTTCTTC. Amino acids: CATSRDPTGGFEQFF.

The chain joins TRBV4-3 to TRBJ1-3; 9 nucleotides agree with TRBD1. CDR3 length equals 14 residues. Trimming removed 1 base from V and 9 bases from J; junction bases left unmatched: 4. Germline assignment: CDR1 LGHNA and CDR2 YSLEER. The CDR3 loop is CASSQVGQGITIYF. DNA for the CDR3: TGCGCCAGCAGCCAAGTGGGACAGGGTATCACCATATATTTT.

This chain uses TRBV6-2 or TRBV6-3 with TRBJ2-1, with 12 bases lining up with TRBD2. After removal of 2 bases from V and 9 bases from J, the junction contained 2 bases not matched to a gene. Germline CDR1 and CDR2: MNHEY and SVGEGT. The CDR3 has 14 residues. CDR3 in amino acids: CASSYLAGGLEQFF. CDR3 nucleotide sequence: TGTGCCAGCAGTTACCTAGCGGGGGGGCTTGAGCAGTTCTTC.

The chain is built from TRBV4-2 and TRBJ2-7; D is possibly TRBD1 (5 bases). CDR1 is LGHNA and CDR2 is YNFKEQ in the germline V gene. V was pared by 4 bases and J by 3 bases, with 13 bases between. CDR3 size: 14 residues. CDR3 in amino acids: CASSPTGRVYEQYF. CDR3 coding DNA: TGTGCCAGCAGCCCAACAGGCCGGGTCTACGAGCAGTACTTC.

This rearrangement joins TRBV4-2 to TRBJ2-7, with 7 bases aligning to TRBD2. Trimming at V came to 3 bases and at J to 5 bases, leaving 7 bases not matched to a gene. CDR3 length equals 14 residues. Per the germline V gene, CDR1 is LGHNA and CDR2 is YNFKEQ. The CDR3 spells CASSQGLNVNEQYF. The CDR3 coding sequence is TGTGCCAGCAGCCAGGGACTAAATGTCAACGAGCAGTACTTC.

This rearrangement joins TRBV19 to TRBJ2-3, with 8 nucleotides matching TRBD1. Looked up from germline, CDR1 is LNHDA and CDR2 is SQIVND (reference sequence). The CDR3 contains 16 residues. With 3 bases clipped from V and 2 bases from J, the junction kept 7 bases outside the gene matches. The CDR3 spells CASSIYGDRTTDTQYF. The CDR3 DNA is TGTGCCAGTAGTATCTATGGGGACAGGACCACAGATACGCAGTATTTT. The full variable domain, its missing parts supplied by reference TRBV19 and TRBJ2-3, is DGGITQSPKYLFRKEGQNVTLSCEQNLNHDAMYWYRQDPGQGLRLIYYSQIVNDFQKGDIAEGYSVSREKKESFPLTVTSAQKNPTAFYLCASSIYGDRTTDTQYFGPGTRLTVL.

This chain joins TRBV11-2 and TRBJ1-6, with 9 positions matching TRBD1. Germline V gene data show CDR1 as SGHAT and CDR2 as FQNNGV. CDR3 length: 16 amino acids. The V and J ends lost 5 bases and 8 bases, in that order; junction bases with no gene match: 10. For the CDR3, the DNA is TGTGCCAGCAGCCCTTCCGGGGACAGGGTTTATTCACCCCTCCACTTT. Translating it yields CASSPSGDRVYSPLHF.

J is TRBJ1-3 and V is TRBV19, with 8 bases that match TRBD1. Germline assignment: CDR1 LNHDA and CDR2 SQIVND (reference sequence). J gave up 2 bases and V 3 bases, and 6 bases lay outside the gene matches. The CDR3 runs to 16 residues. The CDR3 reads CASSITPTGAGNTIYF. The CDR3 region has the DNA TGTGCCAGTAGTATTACCCCGACAGGGGCTGGAAACACCATATATTTT.

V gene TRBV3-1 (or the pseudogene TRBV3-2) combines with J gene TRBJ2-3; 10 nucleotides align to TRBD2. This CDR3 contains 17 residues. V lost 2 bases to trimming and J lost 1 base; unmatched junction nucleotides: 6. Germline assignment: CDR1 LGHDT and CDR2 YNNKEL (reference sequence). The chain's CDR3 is CASSQYSSGGRTDTQYF. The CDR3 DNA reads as TGTGCCAGCAGCCAATATTCTAGCGGGGGTCGCACAGATACGCAGTATTTT.

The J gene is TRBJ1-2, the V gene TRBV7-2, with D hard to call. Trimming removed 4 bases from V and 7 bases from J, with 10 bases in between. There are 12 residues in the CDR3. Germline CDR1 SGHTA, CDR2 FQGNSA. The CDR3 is CASSSWRIGYTF. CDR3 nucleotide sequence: TGTGCCAGCAGCTCCTGGCGGATTGGCTACACCTTC.

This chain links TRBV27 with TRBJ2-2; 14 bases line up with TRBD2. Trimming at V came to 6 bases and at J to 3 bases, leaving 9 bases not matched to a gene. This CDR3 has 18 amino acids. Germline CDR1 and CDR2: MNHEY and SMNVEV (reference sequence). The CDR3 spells CASSPLGLAGVDTGELFF. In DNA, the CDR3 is TGTGCCAGCAGCCCTCTGGGACTAGCGGGAGTGGACACCGGGGAGCTGTTTTTT.

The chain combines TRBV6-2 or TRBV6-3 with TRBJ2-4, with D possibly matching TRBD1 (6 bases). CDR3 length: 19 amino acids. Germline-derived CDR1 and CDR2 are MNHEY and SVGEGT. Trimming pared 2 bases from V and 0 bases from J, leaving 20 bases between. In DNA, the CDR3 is TGTGCCAGCAGTTACCCCGTTTACAGGGTCGCCGAAGCCAAAAACATTCAGTACTTC. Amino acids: CASSYPVYRVAEAKNIQYF.

The CDR3 loop reads CASSNQGGGLSNQPQHF. The CDR3 DNA reads TGTGCCAGCAGCAATCAAGGGGGGGGGTTGTCCAATCAGCCCCAGCATTTT. The chain links TRBV21-1 to TRBJ1-5. TRBV21-1 is classified as a pseudogene. This CDR3 is built from 17 residues.

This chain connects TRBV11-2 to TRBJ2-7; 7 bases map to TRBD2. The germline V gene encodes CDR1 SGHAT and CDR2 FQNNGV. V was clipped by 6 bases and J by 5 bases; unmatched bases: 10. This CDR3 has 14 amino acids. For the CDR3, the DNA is TGTGCCAGCAGTCCCCCAGGGAGGGCGGACGAGCAGTACTTC. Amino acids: CASSPPGRADEQYF. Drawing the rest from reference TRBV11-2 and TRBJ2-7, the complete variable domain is EAGVAQSPRYKIIEKRQSVAFWCNPISGHATLYWYQQILGQGPKLLIQFQNNGVVDDSQLPKDRFSAERLKGVDSTLKIQPAKLEDSAVYLCASSPPGRADEQYFGPGTRLTVT.

As DNA, the CDR3 is TGTGCCAGCTCACCACCGACGCTAGGGGGCCATGGCTACACCTTC. Encoded protein: CASSPPTLGGHGYTF. V is TRBV18 and J is TRBJ1-2, with 7 bases identical to TRBD1. V was clipped by 0 bases and J by 6 bases; unmatched bases: 7. The CDR3 loop spans 15 amino acids. Germline V CDR1 and CDR2: KGHSH, LQKENI.

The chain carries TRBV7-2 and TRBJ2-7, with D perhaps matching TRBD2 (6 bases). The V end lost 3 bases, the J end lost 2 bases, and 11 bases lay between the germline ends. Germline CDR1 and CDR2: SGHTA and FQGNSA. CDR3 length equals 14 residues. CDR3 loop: CASSFMRDTYEQYF. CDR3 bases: TGTGCCAGCAGCTTCATGCGGGATACCTACGAGCAGTACTTC.

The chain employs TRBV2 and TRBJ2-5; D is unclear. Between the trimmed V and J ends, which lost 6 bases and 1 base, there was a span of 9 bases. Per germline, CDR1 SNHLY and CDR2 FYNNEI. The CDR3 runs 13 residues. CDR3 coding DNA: TGTGCCAGCAGGGCCAGCGCCCAAGAGACCCAGTACTTC. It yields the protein CASRASAQETQYF.

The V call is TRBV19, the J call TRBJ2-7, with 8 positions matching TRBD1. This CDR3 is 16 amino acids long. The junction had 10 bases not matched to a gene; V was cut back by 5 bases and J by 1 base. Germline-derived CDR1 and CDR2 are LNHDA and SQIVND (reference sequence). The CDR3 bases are TGTGCCAGTAGTTCCGCAGGGGGCCCTAATTCCTACGAGCAGTACTTC. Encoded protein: CASSSAGGPNSYEQYF.

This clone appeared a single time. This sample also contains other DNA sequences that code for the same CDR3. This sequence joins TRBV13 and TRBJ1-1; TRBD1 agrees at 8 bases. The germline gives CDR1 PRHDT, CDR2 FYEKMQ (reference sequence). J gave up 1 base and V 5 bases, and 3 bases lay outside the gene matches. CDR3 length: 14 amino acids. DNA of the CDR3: TGTGCCAGCAGCCGAGGACAGGGGAACACTGAAGCTTTCTTT. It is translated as CASSRGQGNTEAFF.

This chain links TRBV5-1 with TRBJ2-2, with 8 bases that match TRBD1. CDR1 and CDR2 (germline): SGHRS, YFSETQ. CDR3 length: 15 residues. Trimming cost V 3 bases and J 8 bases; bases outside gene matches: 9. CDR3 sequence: CASSSPQTGAGELFF. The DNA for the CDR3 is TGCGCCAGCAGCTCCCCCCAGACAGGGGCAGGGGAGCTGTTTTTT.

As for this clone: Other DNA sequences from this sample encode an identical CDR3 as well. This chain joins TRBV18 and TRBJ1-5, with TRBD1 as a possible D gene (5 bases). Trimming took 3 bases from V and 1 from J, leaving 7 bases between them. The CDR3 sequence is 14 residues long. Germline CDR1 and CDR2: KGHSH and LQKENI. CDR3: CASSPGQSNQPQHF. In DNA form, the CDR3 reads TGTGCCAGCTCACCGGGGCAGAGCAATCAGCCCCAGCATTTT.

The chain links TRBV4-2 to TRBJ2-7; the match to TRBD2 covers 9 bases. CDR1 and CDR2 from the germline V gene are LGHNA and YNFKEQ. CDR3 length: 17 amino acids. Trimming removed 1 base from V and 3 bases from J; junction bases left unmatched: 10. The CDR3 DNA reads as TGTGCCAGCAGCCAAGTATGGCGCGGGAGGGCTAACTACGAGCAGTACTTC. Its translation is CASSQVWRGRANYEQYF.

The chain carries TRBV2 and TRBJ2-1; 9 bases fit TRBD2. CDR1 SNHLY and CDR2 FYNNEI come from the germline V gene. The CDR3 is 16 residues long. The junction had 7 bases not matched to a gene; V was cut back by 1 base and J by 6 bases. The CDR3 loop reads CASSEGLAGGLNEQFF. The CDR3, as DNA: TGTGCCAGCAGTGAAGGTCTGGCGGGGGGGCTCAATGAGCAGTTCTTC. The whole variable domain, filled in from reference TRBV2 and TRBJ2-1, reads EPEVTQTPSHQVTQMGQEVILRCVPISNHLYFYWYRQILGQKVEFLVSFYNNEISEKSEIFDDQFSVERPDGSNFTLKIRSTKLEDSAMYFCASSEGLAGGLNEQFFGPGTRLTVL.

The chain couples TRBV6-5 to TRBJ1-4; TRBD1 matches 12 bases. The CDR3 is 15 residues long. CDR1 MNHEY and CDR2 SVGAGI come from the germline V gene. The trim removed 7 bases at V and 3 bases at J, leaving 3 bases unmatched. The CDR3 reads CASKGQGAANEKLFF. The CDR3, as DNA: TGTGCCAGCAAGGGACAGGGGGCCGCTAATGAAAAACTGTTTTTT.

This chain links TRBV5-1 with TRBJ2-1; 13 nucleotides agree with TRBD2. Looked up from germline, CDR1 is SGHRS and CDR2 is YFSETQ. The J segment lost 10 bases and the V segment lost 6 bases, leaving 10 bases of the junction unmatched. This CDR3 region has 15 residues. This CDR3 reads CASKGGTSGAAEQFF. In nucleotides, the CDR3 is TGCGCCAGCAAGGGTGGGACTAGCGGGGCTGCAGAGCAGTTCTTC.

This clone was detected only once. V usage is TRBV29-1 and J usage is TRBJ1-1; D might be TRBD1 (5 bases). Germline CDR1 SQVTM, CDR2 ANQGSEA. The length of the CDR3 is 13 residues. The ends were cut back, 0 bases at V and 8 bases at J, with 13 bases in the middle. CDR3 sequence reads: CSVEDHGGTEAFF. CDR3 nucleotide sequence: TGCAGCGTTGAAGATCACGGGGGGACCGAAGCTTTCTTT. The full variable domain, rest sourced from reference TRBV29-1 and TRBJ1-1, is SAVISQKPSRDICQRGTSLTIQCQVDSQVTMMFWYRQQPGQSLTLIATANQGSEATYESGFVIDKFPISRPNLTFSTLTVSNMSPEDSSIYLCSVEDHGGTEAFFGQGTRLTVV.

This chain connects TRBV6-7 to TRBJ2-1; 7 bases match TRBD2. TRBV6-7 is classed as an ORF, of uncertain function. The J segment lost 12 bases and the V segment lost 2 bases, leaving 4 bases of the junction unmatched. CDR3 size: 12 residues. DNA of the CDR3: TGTGCCAGCAGTTACGGCGGCGGGGGGCAGTTCTTC. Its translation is CASSYGGGGQFF.

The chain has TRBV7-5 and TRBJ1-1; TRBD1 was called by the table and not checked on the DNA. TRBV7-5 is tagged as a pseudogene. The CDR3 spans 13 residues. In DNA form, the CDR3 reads TGTGCCAGAACCCTTCGAACAGGGACTGAAGCTTTCTTT. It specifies CARTLRTGTEAFF.